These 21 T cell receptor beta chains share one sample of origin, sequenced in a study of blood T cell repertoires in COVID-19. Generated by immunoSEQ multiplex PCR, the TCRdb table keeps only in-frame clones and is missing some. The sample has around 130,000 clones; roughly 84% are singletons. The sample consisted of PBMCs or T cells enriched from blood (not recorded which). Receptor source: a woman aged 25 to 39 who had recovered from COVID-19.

CDR3 sequence reads: CASSISSLGYTF. DNA of the CDR3: TGTGCCAGTAGTATATCCTCTCTCGGCTACACCTTC. The chain uses TRBV19 and TRBJ1-2; no definite D call. The CDR3 has 12 amino acids. Per the germline V gene, CDR1 is LNHDA and CDR2 is SQIVND (reference sequence). Trimming removed 2 bases at V and 8 bases at J, with 9 bases between.

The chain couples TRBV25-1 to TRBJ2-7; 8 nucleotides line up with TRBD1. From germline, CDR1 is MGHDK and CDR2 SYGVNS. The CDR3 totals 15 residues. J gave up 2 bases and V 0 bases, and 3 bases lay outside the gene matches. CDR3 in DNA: TGTGCCAGCAGTGAATATCAGGACAGGGCCTACGAGCAGTACTTC. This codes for CASSEYQDRAYEQYF.

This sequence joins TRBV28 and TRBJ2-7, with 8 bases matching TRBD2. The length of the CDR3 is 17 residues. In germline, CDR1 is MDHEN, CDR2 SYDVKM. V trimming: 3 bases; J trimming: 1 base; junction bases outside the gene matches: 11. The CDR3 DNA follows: TGTGCCAGCAGTTTCCCCCTCGCTCTAGCGGGTTCCTACGAGCAGTACTTC. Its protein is CASSFPLALAGSYEQYF.

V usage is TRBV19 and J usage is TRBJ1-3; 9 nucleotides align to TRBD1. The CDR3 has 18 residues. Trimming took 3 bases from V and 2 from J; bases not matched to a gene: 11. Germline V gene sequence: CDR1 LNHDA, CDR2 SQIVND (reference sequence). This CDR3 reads CASSMYPPQGATGNTIYF. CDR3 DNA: TGTGCCAGTAGTATGTACCCCCCACAGGGGGCAACTGGAAACACCATATATTTT. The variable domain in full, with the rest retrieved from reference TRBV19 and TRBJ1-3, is DGGITQSPKYLFRKEGQNVTLSCEQNLNHDAMYWYRQDPGQGLRLIYYSQIVNDFQKGDIAEGYSVSREKKESFPLTVTSAQKNPTAFYLCASSMYPPQGATGNTIYFGEGSWLTVV.

CDR3 coding DNA: TGTGCCAGCAGCCAGGGGCGGGACCGAATACAAGAGACCCAGTACTTC. Translation gives CASSQGRDRIQETQYF. The J gene is TRBJ2-5, the V gene TRBV3-1 (or the pseudogene TRBV3-2), with TRBD2 as a possible D gene (6 bases). The germline V and J ends were trimmed by 3 bases and 2 bases, with 16 bases remaining between them. This CDR3 contains 16 residues. Germline V gives CDR1 LGHDT, CDR2 YNNKEL (reference sequence).

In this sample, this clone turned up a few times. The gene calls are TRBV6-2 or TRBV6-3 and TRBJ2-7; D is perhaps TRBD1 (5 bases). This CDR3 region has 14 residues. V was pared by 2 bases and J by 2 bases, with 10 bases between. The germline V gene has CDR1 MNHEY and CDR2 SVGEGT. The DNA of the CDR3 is TGTGCCAGCAGTTACGACAGTTCCGCCTACGAGCAGTACTTC. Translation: CASSYDSSAYEQYF.

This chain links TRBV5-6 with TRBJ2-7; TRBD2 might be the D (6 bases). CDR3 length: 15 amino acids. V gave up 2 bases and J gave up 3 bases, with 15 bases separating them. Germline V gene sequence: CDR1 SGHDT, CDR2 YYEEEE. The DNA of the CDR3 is TGTGCCAGCAGCTTCTTCGGGGGTGGGGTCTACGAGCAGTACTTC. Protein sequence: CASSFFGGGVYEQYF.

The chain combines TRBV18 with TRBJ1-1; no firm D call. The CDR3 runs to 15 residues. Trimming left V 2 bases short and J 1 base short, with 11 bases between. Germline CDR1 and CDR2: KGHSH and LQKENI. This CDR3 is CASSPEGTPNTEAFF. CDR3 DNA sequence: TGTGCCAGCTCACCAGAGGGAACCCCGAACACTGAAGCTTTCTTT.

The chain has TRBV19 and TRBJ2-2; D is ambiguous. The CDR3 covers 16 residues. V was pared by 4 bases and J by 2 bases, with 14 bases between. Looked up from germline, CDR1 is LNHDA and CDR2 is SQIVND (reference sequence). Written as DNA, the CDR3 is TGTGCCAGTAGTACGACTTTTTTTCAAAACACCGGGGAGCTGTTTTTT. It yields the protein CASSTTFFQNTGELFF.

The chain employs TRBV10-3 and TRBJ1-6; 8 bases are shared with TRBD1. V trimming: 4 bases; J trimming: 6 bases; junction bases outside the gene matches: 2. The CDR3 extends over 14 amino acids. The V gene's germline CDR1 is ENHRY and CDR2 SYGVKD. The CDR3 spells CAISARGPNSPLHF. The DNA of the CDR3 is TGTGCCATCAGTGCCAGGGGGCCTAATTCACCCCTCCACTTT.

Here the CDR3 reads CAWTGAYNSPLHF. DNA of the CDR3: TGTGCCTGGACAGGGGCCTATAATTCACCCCTCCACTTT. The chain recombines TRBV30 with TRBJ1-6, with a weak D call TRBD1 (6 bases). V was trimmed by 4 bases and J by 2 bases, leaving 6 bases between them. The CDR3 length is 13 residues. Germline CDR1 and CDR2: GTSNPN and SVGIG (reference sequence).

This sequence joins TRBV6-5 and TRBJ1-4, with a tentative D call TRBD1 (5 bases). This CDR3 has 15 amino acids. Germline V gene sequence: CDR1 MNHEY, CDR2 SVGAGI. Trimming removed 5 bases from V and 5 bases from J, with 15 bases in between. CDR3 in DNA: TGTGCCAGCAGTCATAGCCAGGGAATGAATGAAAAACTGTTTTTT. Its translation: CASSHSQGMNEKLFF.

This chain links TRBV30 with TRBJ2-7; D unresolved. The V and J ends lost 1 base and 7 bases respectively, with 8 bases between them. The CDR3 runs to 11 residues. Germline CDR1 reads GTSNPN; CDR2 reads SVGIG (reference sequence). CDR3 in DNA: TGTGCCTGGAGTGCCCAATTGGAGCAGTACTTC. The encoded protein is CAWSAQLEQYF.

CDR3 amino acids: CASSPSGSIEQFF. In DNA, the CDR3 is TGCGCCAGCAGCCCTAGCGGGAGTATTGAGCAGTTCTTC. This rearrangement joins TRBV4-3 to TRBJ2-1; 10 bases match TRBD2. The CDR3 is 13 residues long. Per the germline V gene, CDR1 is LGHNA and CDR2 is YSLEER. The ends lost 4 bases at V and 9 bases at J; junction bases unmatched: 3.

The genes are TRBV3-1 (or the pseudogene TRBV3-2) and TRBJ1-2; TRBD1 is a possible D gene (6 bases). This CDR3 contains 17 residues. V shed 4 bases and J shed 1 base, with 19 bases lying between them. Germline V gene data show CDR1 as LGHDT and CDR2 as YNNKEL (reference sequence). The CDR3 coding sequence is TGTGCCAGCAGCCCGACAGGACGGAACAAGTTTAACTATGGCTACACCTTC. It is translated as CASSPTGRNKFNYGYTF.

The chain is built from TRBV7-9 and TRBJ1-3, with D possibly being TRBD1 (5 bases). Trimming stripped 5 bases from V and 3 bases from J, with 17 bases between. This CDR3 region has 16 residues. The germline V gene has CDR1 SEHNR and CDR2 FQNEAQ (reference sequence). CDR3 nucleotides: TGTGCCAGCAGCGTAACTCGGGGGTCAGGTGGAAACACCATATATTTT. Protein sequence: CASSVTRGSGGNTIYF.

The CDR3 spells CASSRLAAGYEQYF. The CDR3 DNA sequence: TGCGCCAGCAGTCGACTAGCTGCCGGGTACGAGCAGTACTTC. V gene TRBV4-1 combines with J gene TRBJ2-7; 7 positions agree with TRBD2. CDR1 is MGHRA and CDR2 is YSYEKL in the germline V gene. The CDR3 is 14 residues long. The V segment lost 6 bases and the J segment 4 bases; nucleotides outside the gene matches: 9.

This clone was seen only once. The CDR3 region is CAWDPSRGYGYTF. CDR3 nucleotide sequence: TGTGCCTGGGACCCCTCCAGGGGCTATGGCTACACCTTC. The gene calls are TRBV30 and TRBJ1-2; TRBD1 might be the D (6 bases). V was clipped by 5 bases and J by 4 bases, with 14 bases between them. The CDR3 has 13 residues. In germline, CDR1 is GTSNPN, CDR2 SVGIG (reference sequence).

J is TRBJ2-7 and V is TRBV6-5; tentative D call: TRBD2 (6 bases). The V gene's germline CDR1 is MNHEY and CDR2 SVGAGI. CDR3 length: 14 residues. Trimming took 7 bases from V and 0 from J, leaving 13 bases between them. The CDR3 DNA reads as TGTGCCAGCATTGGGCTAGCGTCCTCCTACGAGCAGTACTTC. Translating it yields CASIGLASSYEQYF.

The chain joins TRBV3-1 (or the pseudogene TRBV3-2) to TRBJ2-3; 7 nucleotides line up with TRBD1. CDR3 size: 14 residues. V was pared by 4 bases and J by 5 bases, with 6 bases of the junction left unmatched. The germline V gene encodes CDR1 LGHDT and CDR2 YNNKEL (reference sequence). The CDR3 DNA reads TGTGCCAGCAGCCTCAGACAGGGTCTAGATACGCAGTATTTT. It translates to CASSLRQGLDTQYF.

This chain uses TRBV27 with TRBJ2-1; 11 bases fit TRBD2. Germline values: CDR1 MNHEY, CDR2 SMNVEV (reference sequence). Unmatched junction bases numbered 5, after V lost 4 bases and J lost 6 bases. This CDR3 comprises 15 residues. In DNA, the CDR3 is TGTGCCAGCAGTTCCGGGACTAGCGGCATCAATGAGCAGTTCTTC. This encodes CASSSGTSGINEQFF.